The rows below give T cell receptor beta chains drawn from one sample of a study of CD8 T cells in cerebrospinal fluid in Alzheimer's disease. Using the 10x single-cell sequencing reads, TCRdb records one entry per CDR3 protein without DNA. The sample table includes several hundred distinct CDR3 sequences. The sequencing sample was made of cerebrospinal fluid. The receptors originated from a human donor with Parkinson's disease. Both conserved end residues are part of each CDR3. Each record gives: J gene, CDR3 length, V gene, clone size, CDR3 protein. The size field is filled for only some rows; it gives once, few, many or a size class.

j_call: TRBJ2-1
cdr3_length: 15
v_call: TRBV6-4
clone_size: medium-sized
cdr3_aa: CASSYERSSYNEQFF

j_call: TRBJ2-4
cdr3_length: 16
v_call: TRBV5-1
clone_size: .
cdr3_aa: CASSLEGFQVKNIQYF

j_call: TRBJ2-1
cdr3_length: 13
v_call: TRBV9
clone_size: medium-sized
cdr3_aa: CASSVARLDEQFF

j_call: TRBJ2-7
cdr3_length: 15
v_call: TRBV7-2
clone_size: large
cdr3_aa: CASSLTSGDLYEQYF

j_call: TRBJ1-2
cdr3_length: 15
v_call: TRBV7-6
clone_size: large
cdr3_aa: CASGQQPGQGEGYTF

j_call: TRBJ2-2
cdr3_length: 13
v_call: TRBV6-4
clone_size: .
cdr3_aa: CASSDRVTGELFF

j_call: TRBJ2-1
cdr3_length: 15
v_call: TRBV30
clone_size: large
cdr3_aa: CAWVRSGPTYNEQFF

j_call: TRBJ1-6
cdr3_length: 14
v_call: TRBV30
clone_size: medium-sized
cdr3_aa: CAWSVPTLNSPLHF

j_call: TRBJ2-7
cdr3_length: 17
v_call: TRBV4-2
clone_size: large
cdr3_aa: CASSQEVLAGRSYEQYF

j_call: TRBJ1-2
cdr3_length: 19
v_call: TRBV30
clone_size: medium-sized
cdr3_aa: CAWSVPVGQGASSAYGYTF

j_call: TRBJ1-5
cdr3_length: 13
v_call: TRBV5-1
clone_size: medium-sized
cdr3_aa: CASSSEGDRPQHF

j_call: TRBJ2-3
cdr3_length: 13
v_call: TRBV20-1
clone_size: medium-sized
cdr3_aa: CSARGPTTDTQYF

j_call: TRBJ2-5
cdr3_length: 15
v_call: TRBV11-2
clone_size: large
cdr3_aa: CASSAGLAGQETQYF

j_call: TRBJ1-1
cdr3_length: 14
v_call: TRBV30
clone_size: medium-sized
cdr3_aa: CAWSALNGGDKAFF

j_call: TRBJ2-7
cdr3_length: 12
v_call: TRBV2
clone_size: large
cdr3_aa: CASSAGPYEQYF

j_call: TRBJ2-1
cdr3_length: 16
v_call: TRBV5-1
clone_size: medium-sized
cdr3_aa: CASSFLGGTTLNEQFF

j_call: TRBJ2-1
cdr3_length: 14
v_call: TRBV4-1
clone_size: large
cdr3_aa: CASSQAPADNEQFF

j_call: TRBJ2-1
cdr3_length: 19
v_call: TRBV11-1
clone_size: large
cdr3_aa: CASSAPKMETPKSYNEQFF

j_call: TRBJ2-1
cdr3_length: 16
v_call: TRBV28
clone_size: medium-sized
cdr3_aa: CASSLFASGIYNEQFF

j_call: TRBJ1-1
cdr3_length: 14
v_call: TRBV15
clone_size: medium-sized
cdr3_aa: CATSKAGHNTEAFF

j_call: TRBJ2-3
cdr3_length: 18
v_call: TRBV27
clone_size: medium-sized
cdr3_aa: CASTPSVVGTGGTDTQYF

j_call: TRBJ2-5
cdr3_length: 17
v_call: TRBV5-1
clone_size: .
cdr3_aa: CASSRGAVGSHPETQYF

j_call: TRBJ2-1
cdr3_length: 14
v_call: TRBV20-1
clone_size: medium-sized
cdr3_aa: CSAEKAGGKNEQFF

j_call: TRBJ1-2
cdr3_length: 15
v_call: TRBV19
clone_size: medium-sized
cdr3_aa: CASRNRGTADYGYTF

j_call: TRBJ2-5
cdr3_length: 14
v_call: TRBV6-1
clone_size: large
cdr3_aa: CASSEVGPGETQYF

j_call: TRBJ2-3
cdr3_length: 13
v_call: TRBV7-2
clone_size: medium-sized
cdr3_aa: CASSWDETDTQYF

j_call: TRBJ1-1
cdr3_length: 13
v_call: TRBV20-1
clone_size: medium-sized
cdr3_aa: CSAGQGMNTEAFF

j_call: TRBJ2-3
cdr3_length: 14
v_call: TRBV3-1
clone_size: medium-sized
cdr3_aa: CASSQDRRPDTQYF

j_call: TRBJ2-5
cdr3_length: 15
v_call: TRBV20-1
clone_size: .
cdr3_aa: CSALGKGTAQETQYF

j_call: TRBJ1-2
cdr3_length: 13
v_call: TRBV7-2
clone_size: .
cdr3_aa: CASSSRGGNGYTF

j_call: TRBJ2-7
cdr3_length: 11
v_call: TRBV20-1
clone_size: medium-sized
cdr3_aa: CSAKGTDEQYF

j_call: TRBJ1-2
cdr3_length: 13
v_call: TRBV19
clone_size: medium-sized
cdr3_aa: CASTLRGATGYTF

j_call: TRBJ2-7
cdr3_length: 16
v_call: TRBV6-6
clone_size: large
cdr3_aa: CASSPATIVSQHEQYF

j_call: TRBJ2-7
cdr3_length: 12
v_call: TRBV7-8
clone_size: medium-sized
cdr3_aa: CASSLERYEQYF

j_call: TRBJ1-2
cdr3_length: 15
v_call: TRBV7-2
clone_size: large
cdr3_aa: CASSPRQGWPYGYTF

j_call: TRBJ1-6
cdr3_length: 15
v_call: TRBV23-1
clone_size: medium-sized
cdr3_aa: CASSQSGRGDSPLHF

j_call: TRBJ1-1
cdr3_length: 14
v_call: TRBV7-8
clone_size: medium-sized
cdr3_aa: CASSLSEMNTEAFF

j_call: TRBJ1-1
cdr3_length: 15
v_call: TRBV19
clone_size: medium-sized
cdr3_aa: CASSIGQGWPTEAFF

j_call: TRBJ2-7
cdr3_length: 14
v_call: TRBV9
clone_size: large
cdr3_aa: CASSARTGPYEQYF

j_call: TRBJ1-2
cdr3_length: 13
v_call: TRBV20-1
clone_size: medium-sized
cdr3_aa: CSARVDINYGYTF

j_call: TRBJ2-7
cdr3_length: 13
v_call: TRBV18
clone_size: .
cdr3_aa: CASSPLYGDEQYF

j_call: TRBJ2-1
cdr3_length: 14
v_call: TRBV2
clone_size: medium-sized
cdr3_aa: CASSVSGGYNEQFF

j_call: TRBJ1-1
cdr3_length: 14
v_call: TRBV6-6
clone_size: large
cdr3_aa: CASTPRDRGTEAFF

j_call: TRBJ1-2
cdr3_length: 12
v_call: TRBV30
clone_size: .
cdr3_aa: CAWSGGAHGYTF

j_call: TRBJ2-2
cdr3_length: 15
v_call: TRBV9
clone_size: medium-sized
cdr3_aa: CASSAEERKTGELFF

j_call: TRBJ2-7
cdr3_length: 13
v_call: TRBV3-1
clone_size: large
cdr3_aa: CASSRRGTGEQYF

j_call: TRBJ1-4
cdr3_length: 12
v_call: TRBV30
clone_size: medium-sized
cdr3_aa: CAWSQGARKLFF

j_call: TRBJ1-6
cdr3_length: 15
v_call: TRBV5-1
clone_size: large
cdr3_aa: CASSLKGQGGSPLHF

j_call: TRBJ2-4
cdr3_length: 16
v_call: TRBV4-2
clone_size: large
cdr3_aa: CASSQVAGGVGNIQYF

j_call: TRBJ1-5
cdr3_length: 12
v_call: TRBV7-2
clone_size: large
cdr3_aa: CASSLLGQPQHF

j_call: TRBJ2-7
cdr3_length: 14
v_call: TRBV19
clone_size: .
cdr3_aa: CASSIRNTDYEQYF

j_call: TRBJ1-5
cdr3_length: 16
v_call: TRBV20-1
clone_size: medium-sized
cdr3_aa: CSVRGTGGEINQPQHF

j_call: TRBJ1-5
cdr3_length: 14
v_call: TRBV5-5
clone_size: medium-sized
cdr3_aa: CASSLGVLNQPQHF

j_call: TRBJ1-5
cdr3_length: 15
v_call: TRBV6-5
clone_size: medium-sized
cdr3_aa: CASSPTPYSNQPQHF

j_call: TRBJ1-5
cdr3_length: 14
v_call: TRBV10-3
clone_size: medium-sized
cdr3_aa: CASTGGSLNQPQHF

j_call: TRBJ2-7
cdr3_length: 14
v_call: TRBV15
clone_size: large
cdr3_aa: CATSRAFDTSEQYF

j_call: TRBJ1-2
cdr3_length: 13
v_call: TRBV19
clone_size: medium-sized
cdr3_aa: CAPPRDSCYGYTF